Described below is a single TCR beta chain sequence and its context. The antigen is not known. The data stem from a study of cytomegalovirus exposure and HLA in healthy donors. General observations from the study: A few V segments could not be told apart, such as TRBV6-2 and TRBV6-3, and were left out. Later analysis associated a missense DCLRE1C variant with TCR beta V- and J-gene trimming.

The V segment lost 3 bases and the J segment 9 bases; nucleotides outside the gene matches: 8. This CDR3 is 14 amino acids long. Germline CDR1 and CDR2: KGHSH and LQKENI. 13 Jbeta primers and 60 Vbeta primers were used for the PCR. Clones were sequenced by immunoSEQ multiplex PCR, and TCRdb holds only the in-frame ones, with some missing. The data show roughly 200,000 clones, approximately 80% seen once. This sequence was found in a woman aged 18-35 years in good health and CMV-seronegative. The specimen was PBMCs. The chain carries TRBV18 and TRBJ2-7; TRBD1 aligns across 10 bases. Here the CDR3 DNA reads TGTGCCAGCTCACCTACCGGGACAGGGGATGGGCAGTACTTC. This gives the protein CASSPTGTGDGQYF.